These 11 T cell receptor beta chains share one sample of origin, sequenced in a study of cytomegalovirus exposure and HLA in healthy donors. The assay was immunoSEQ multiplex PCR, and TCRdb's table has in-frame clones only and misses some. In the table there are 150,000 to 200,000 clones, approximately 85% of which are singletons. Sequenced: PBMCs. The receptor set was obtained from a woman aged 18 to 35 in good health and CMV-seronegative.

The chain uses TRBV11-2 and TRBJ1-2; D is unclear. The CDR3 is made up of 13 amino acids. Germline-derived CDR1 and CDR2 are SGHAT and FQNNGV. V shed 1 base and J shed 1 base, with 4 bases lying between them. CDR3 bases: TGTGCCAGCAGCTTAGGACTTAACTATGGCTACACCTTC. This encodes CASSLGLNYGYTF.

In this sample, this clone turned up once. This chain links TRBV6-1 with TRBJ1-5; 11 bases agree with TRBD1. There are 18 residues in the CDR3. The germline V gene has CDR1 MNHNS and CDR2 SASEGT. Trimming removed 6 bases from V and 1 base from J; junction bases left unmatched: 11. The chain's CDR3 is CASREPGQGDGSNQPQHF. The CDR3 nucleotides are TGTGCCAGCAGAGAACCGGGACAGGGGGACGGGAGCAATCAGCCCCAGCATTTT.

The rearrangement uses TRBV11-2 and TRBJ2-7, with 11 bases fitting TRBD1. Per germline, CDR1 SGHAT and CDR2 FQNNGV. This CDR3 has 16 residues. Trimming took 6 bases from V and 3 from J; bases not matched to a gene: 10. The DNA for the CDR3 is TGTGCCAGCAGGCAGGCCGGGACAGGGGGTTTCTACGAGCAGTACTTC. This sequence encodes CASRQAGTGGFYEQYF. Based on the CDR3 plus reference TRBV11-2 and TRBJ2-7, the full variable domain is EAGVAQSPRYKIIEKRQSVAFWCNPISGHATLYWYQQILGQGPKLLIQFQNNGVVDDSQLPKDRFSAERLKGVDSTLKIQPAKLEDSAVYLCASRQAGTGGFYEQYFGPGTRLTVT.

This rearrangement joins TRBV7-9 to TRBJ2-7; D call uncertain. V was cut by 5 bases and J by 3 bases, with 17 bases left in between. Germline assignment: CDR1 SEHNR and CDR2 FQNEAQ (reference sequence). This CDR3 spans 15 amino acids. CDR3 loop: CASSTLVPLNYEQYF. For the CDR3, the DNA is TGTGCCAGCAGCACTCTAGTACCCTTGAACTACGAGCAGTACTTC. Looking up the rest from reference TRBV7-9 and TRBJ2-7 gives the full variable domain: DTGVSQNPRHKITKRGQNVTFRCDPISEHNRLYWYRQTLGQGPEFLTYFQNEAQLEKSRLLSDRFSAERPKGSFSTLEIQRTEQGDSAMYLCASSTLVPLNYEQYFGPGTRLTVT.

This clone appeared once. V gene TRBV7-2 combines with J gene TRBJ1-1; D gene ambiguous. Germline CDR1 SGHTA, CDR2 FQGNSA. V was trimmed by 2 bases and J by 1 base, leaving 8 bases between them. CDR3 length equals 14 residues. CDR3 DNA sequence: TGTGCCAGCAGCTTAATTCGGGGGAACACTGAAGCTTTCTTT. Protein product: CASSLIRGNTEAFF.

J is TRBJ2-7 and V is TRBV14, with D perhaps TRBD2 (6 bases). The germline V gene encodes CDR1 SGHDN and CDR2 FVKESK. This CDR3 is built from 13 residues. V was trimmed by 1 base and J by 10 bases, leaving 14 bases between them. This chain's CDR3 is CASSQVWTGSQYF. In nucleotides, the CDR3 is TGTGCCAGCAGCCAAGTTTGGACCGGGAGTCAGTACTTC. Full variable domain (rest looked up from reference TRBV14 and TRBJ2-7): EAGVTQFPSHSVIEKGQTVTLRCDPISGHDNLYWYRRVMGKEIKFLLHFVKESKQDESGMPNNRFLAERTGGTYSTLKVQPAELEDSGVYFCASSQVWTGSQYFGPGTRLTVT.

This clone was picked up a small number of times. The chain links TRBV6-1 to TRBJ1-5; 11 bases fit TRBD1. The CDR3 has 15 amino acids. Germline CDR1 and CDR2: MNHNS and SASEGT. V lost 4 bases to trimming and J lost 6 bases; unmatched junction nucleotides: 5. This chain's CDR3 is CASSVEGQGVQPQHF. In nucleotides, the CDR3 is TGTGCCAGCAGTGTGGAGGGACAGGGGGTTCAGCCCCAGCATTTT.

DNA of the CDR3: TGTGCCAGCAGCTTAGAAGGGGGAGGCTACACCTTC. Its protein is CASSLEGGGYTF. The V call is TRBV7-8, the J call TRBJ1-2; D is possibly TRBD1 (6 bases). Germline lookup yields CDR1 SGHVS and CDR2 FQNEAQ. The V end lost 1 base, the J end lost 8 bases, and 8 bases lay between the germline ends. The length of the CDR3 is 12 residues.

V gene TRBV2 combines with J gene TRBJ2-1; 10 positions match TRBD2. With V trimmed by 1 base and J by 0 bases, 6 bases remained unmatched. Germline V gene lookup returns CDR1 SNHLY and CDR2 FYNNEI. The CDR3 has 18 residues. The CDR3 loop reads CASSEGVSGRSSYNEQFF. CDR3 in DNA: TGTGCCAGCAGTGAAGGGGTTAGCGGGAGGAGCTCCTACAATGAGCAGTTCTTC. Full variable domain (rest looked up from reference TRBV2 and TRBJ2-1): EPEVTQTPSHQVTQMGQEVILRCVPISNHLYFYWYRQILGQKVEFLVSFYNNEISEKSEIFDDQFSVERPDGSNFTLKIRSTKLEDSAMYFCASSEGVSGRSSYNEQFFGPGTRLTVL.

The chain has TRBV5-6 and TRBJ1-2; D may be TRBD1 (6 bases). This CDR3 has 13 amino acids. Germline CDR1 and CDR2: SGHDT and YYEEEE. Trimming pared 5 bases from V and 4 bases from J, leaving 12 bases between. This chain's CDR3 is CASSSPQGYGYTF. CDR3 DNA: TGTGCCAGCAGTTCTCCACAGGGCTATGGCTACACCTTC.

The rearrangement joins TRBV5-6 to TRBJ2-1; D is unclear. CDR3 size: 11 residues. The germline V gene encodes CDR1 SGHDT and CDR2 YYEEEE. Trimming left V 3 bases short and J 6 bases short, with 4 bases between. In DNA, the CDR3 is TGTGCCAGCAGCTACAGCAATGAGCAGTTCTTC. Its translation: CASSYSNEQFF.